This entry is about one T cell receptor (beta chain). The data belong to a study of Ad26.COV2.S vaccination and SARS-CoV-2 variants. Trimming took 2 bases from V and 4 from J; bases not matched to a gene: 2. In germline, CDR1 is KGHSH, CDR2 LQKENI. The CDR3 runs 14 residues. TCRdb's table, derived via immunoSEQ multiplex PCR, lists solely in-frame clones and lacks some. This sample has 300,000 to 450,000 clones, with 70% to 90% found just once. Treatment specified: roughly 20 received Ad26.COV2.S at low or high dose, single or two shots; about 5 received placebo; per-sample allocation not given. At day 63 after the first vaccine or placebo injection, samples were drawn.

This sample comprised peripheral blood, obtained in a trial of Ad26.COV2.S vaccine versus placebo. The chain carries TRBV18 and TRBJ1-3; 7 nucleotides agree with TRBD1. The sequence was collected from a person aged 18-60 years who received the Ad26.COV2.S COVID-19 vaccine or a placebo. CDR3 DNA sequence: TGTGCCAGCTCACCAACAGGGGAAGGAAACACCATATATTTT. Its protein product is CASSPTGEGNTIYF.